This TCR beta chain originates from a study of response to subunit inactivated influenza vaccine. Study-level points and caveats: Authors suggested seasonal influenza vaccinations each recruit few new T cells.

MiXCR was run by TCRdb on the RT-PCR reads, yielding one entry per CDR3 protein. The data contain hundreds of thousands of distinct CDR3 sequences, around 25% of them seen just once; the ten biggest clones take up approximately 2%. Note on this clonotype: Its cognate antigen is unknown.

This CDR3 is 15 amino acids long. V gave up 5 bases and J gave up 5 bases; unmatched junction bases: 8. The germline V gene has CDR1 SEHNR and CDR2 FQNEAQ (reference sequence). This material consisted of CD4+ T cells sorted from PBMCs, taken roughly 5 days after vaccination. This sequence joins TRBV7-9 and TRBJ2-5; TRBD1 matches at 10 bases. The sequence came from a middle-aged man who received an inactivated influenza vaccine. CDR3: CASSRGTGVEETQYF. In DNA, the CDR3 is TGTGCCAGCAGCCGCGGGACAGGGGTGGAGGAGACCCAGTACTTC. Using reference TRBV7-9 and TRBJ2-5 for the parts outside the CDR3, the full variable domain is DTGVSQNPRHKITKRGQNVTFRCDPISEHNRLYWYRQTLGQGPEFLTYFQNEAQLEKSRLLSDRFSAERPKGSFSTLEIQRTEQGDSAMYLCASSRGTGVEETQYFGPGTRLLVL.